The sequence of this T cell receptor (beta chain) was determined in a study of immune cell composition in non-small cell lung cancer. Study-wide points: Clones >0.5% enriched in tumour were rarer in adenocarcinoma (approximately 33%) than squamous (roughly 75%). Adenocarcinomas with higher top tumour-associated clone frequency had more reactive TILs. Dominant in vivo tumour-associated clones were not shown to share tumour-reactive sequences.

Frozen unsorted single-cell suspensions supplied the genomic DNA. Only in-frame clones appear in the TCRdb table, and some are missing; sequencing was by immunoSEQ multiplex PCR. The data hold 5,300 or so clones, with less than 75% observed a single time. With respect to this clone: Its antigen remains unknown.

V gave up 5 bases and J gave up 5 bases, with 12 bases separating them. Germline lookup yields CDR1 KGHSH and CDR2 LQKENI. This CDR3 comprises 13 residues. The TCR was taken from a human donor with non-small cell lung cancer. The chain uses TRBV18 and TRBJ2-5; D gene uncertain. Source material: lung tumor tissue. The DNA for the CDR3 is TGTGCCAGCTCATCCCAGGTGGATGAGACCCAGTACTTC. This encodes CASSSQVDETQYF.